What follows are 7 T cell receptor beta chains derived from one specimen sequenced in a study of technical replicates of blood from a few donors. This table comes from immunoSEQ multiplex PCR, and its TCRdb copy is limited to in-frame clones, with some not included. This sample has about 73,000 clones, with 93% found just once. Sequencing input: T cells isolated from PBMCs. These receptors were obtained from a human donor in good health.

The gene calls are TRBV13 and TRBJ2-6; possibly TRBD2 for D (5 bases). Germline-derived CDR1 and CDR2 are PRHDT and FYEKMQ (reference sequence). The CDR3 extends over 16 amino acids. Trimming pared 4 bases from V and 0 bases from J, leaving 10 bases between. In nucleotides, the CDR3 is TGTGCCAGCAGCTCTATGGAGGACTCTGGGGCCAACGTCCTGACTTTC. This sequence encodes CASSSMEDSGANVLTF. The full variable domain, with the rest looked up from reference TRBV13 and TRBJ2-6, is AAGVIQSPRHLIKEKRETATLKCYPIPRHDTVYWYQQGPGQDPQFLISFYEKMQSDKGSIPDRFSAQQFSDYHSELNMSSLELGDSALYFCASSSMEDSGANVLTFGAGSRLTVL.

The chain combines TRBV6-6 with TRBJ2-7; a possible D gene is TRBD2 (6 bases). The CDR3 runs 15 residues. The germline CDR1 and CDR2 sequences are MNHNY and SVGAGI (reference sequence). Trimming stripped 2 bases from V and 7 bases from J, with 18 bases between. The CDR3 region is CASSYAPGLMVEQYF. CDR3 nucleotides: TGTGCCAGCAGTTACGCCCCGGGACTCATGGTAGAGCAGTACTTC.

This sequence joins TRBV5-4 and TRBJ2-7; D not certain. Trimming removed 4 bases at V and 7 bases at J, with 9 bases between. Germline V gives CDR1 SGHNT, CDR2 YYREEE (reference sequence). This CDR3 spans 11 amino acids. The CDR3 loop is CASSLVGEQYF. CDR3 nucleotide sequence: TGTGCCAGCAGCCTCGTCGGGGAGCAGTACTTC.

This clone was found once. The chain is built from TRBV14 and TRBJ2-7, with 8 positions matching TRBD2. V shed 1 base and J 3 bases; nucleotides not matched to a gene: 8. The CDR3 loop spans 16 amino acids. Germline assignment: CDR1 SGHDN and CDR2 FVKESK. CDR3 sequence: CASSQVLGSGNYEQYF. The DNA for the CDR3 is TGTGCCAGCAGCCAAGTACTTGGTAGCGGGAACTACGAGCAGTACTTC.

The CDR3 nucleotides read TGTGCCTGGGCCAGAAACAATGAGCAGTTCTTC. Its protein is CAWARNNEQFF. The rearrangement uses TRBV30 and TRBJ2-1; no firm D call. V was shortened by 5 bases and J by 5 bases, with 7 bases between the two germline ends. The CDR3 spans 11 residues. Per the germline V gene, CDR1 is GTSNPN and CDR2 is SVGIG (reference sequence). Looking up the rest from reference TRBV30 and TRBJ2-1 gives the full variable domain: SQTIHQWPATLVQPVGSPLSLECTVEGTSNPNLYWYRQAAGRGLQLLFYSVGIGQISSEVPQNLSASRPQDRQFILSSKKLLLSDSGFYLCAWARNNEQFFGPGTRLTVL.

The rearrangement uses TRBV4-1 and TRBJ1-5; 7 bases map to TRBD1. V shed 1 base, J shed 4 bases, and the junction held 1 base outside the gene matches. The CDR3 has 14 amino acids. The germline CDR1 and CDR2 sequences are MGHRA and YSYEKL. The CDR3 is CASSQAQGNQPQHF. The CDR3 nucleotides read TGCGCCAGCAGCCAAGCACAGGGGAATCAGCCCCAGCATTTT.

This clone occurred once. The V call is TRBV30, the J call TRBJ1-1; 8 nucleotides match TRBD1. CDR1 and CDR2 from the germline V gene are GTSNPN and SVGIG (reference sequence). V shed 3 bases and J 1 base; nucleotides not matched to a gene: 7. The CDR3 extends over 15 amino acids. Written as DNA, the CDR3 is TGTGCCTGGAGACCCCCGGACAGGGCGAACACTGAAGCTTTCTTT. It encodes CAWRPPDRANTEAFF.